Presented here are 24 T cell receptor beta chains from one specimen sequenced in a study of siplizumab effects on memory and regulatory T cells. Sequenced by immunoSEQ multiplex PCR; TCRdb stores in-frame clones only, minus some. Seen here are roughly 100,000 clones, approximately 94% observed once, and the top ten hold less than 0.35%. Input material: CD4+ T cells sorted from blood. The receptors stem from a human donor in good health.

The chain joins TRBV19 to TRBJ1-1; 9 nucleotides line up with TRBD1. This CDR3 spans 17 amino acids. The germline V gene has CDR1 LNHDA and CDR2 SQIVND (reference sequence). The V gene end was trimmed by 3 bases and the J gene end by 4 bases; junction bases not matched to a gene: 12. DNA of the CDR3: TGTGCCAGTAGTATCCTTCTGAATCGGGACAGGGTCACTGAAGCTTTCTTT. It is translated as CASSILLNRDRVTEAFF.

A single count supports this clone. The J gene is TRBJ2-7, the V gene TRBV29-1; 11 positions match TRBD1. The V gene's germline CDR1 is SQVTM and CDR2 ANQGSEA. J was trimmed by 5 bases and V by 6 bases; bases with no gene match: 6. There are 13 residues in the CDR3. Here the CDR3 reads CSVLRDRGDEQYF. The CDR3 coding sequence is TGCAGCGTCCTCAGGGACAGGGGGGACGAGCAGTACTTC.

The genes are TRBV5-1 and TRBJ2-7; 7 bases fit TRBD1. Germline V gene data show CDR1 as SGHRS and CDR2 as YFSETQ. There are 16 residues in the CDR3. With 3 bases clipped from V and 0 bases from J, the junction kept 9 bases outside the gene matches. CDR3 region: CASSYPSGGNSYEQYF. CDR3 bases: TGCGCCAGCAGCTACCCGTCAGGGGGAAACTCCTACGAGCAGTACTTC. The entire variable domain, with the rest obtained from reference TRBV5-1 and TRBJ2-7, is as follows: KAGVTQTPRYLIKTRGQQVTLSCSPISGHRSVSWYQQTPGQGLQFLFEYFSETQRNKGNFPGRFSGRQFSNSRSEMNVSTLELGDSALYLCASSYPSGGNSYEQYFGPGTRLTVT.

The genes are TRBV30 and TRBJ2-2, with 7 positions matching TRBD1. There are 12 residues in the CDR3. Trimming removed 2 bases from V and 6 bases from J; junction bases left unmatched: 0. CDR1 GTSNPN and CDR2 SVGIG come from the germline V gene (reference sequence). The CDR3 coding sequence is TGTGCCTGGAGTACAGGGGCCGGGGAGCTGTTTTTT. Protein: CAWSTGAGELFF.

The chain carries TRBV6-5 and TRBJ1-2; maybe TRBD1 (5 bases). The CDR3 is 13 residues long. V was shortened by 5 bases and J by 7 bases, with 14 bases between the two germline ends. The V gene's germline CDR1 is MNHEY and CDR2 SVGAGI. In DNA, the CDR3 is TGTGCCAGCAGTCTACTCGGGGGGGGTGGCTACACCTTC. It specifies CASSLLGGGGYTF.

The V gene is TRBV9, the J gene TRBJ1-5; D may be TRBD1 (6 bases). The CDR3 totals 15 residues. The V gene's germline CDR1 is SGDLS and CDR2 YYNGEE. Trimming removed 4 bases at V and 3 bases at J, with 14 bases between. The CDR3 loop is CASSTQGLDNQPQHF. For the CDR3, the DNA is TGTGCCAGCAGCACACAGGGCCTGGACAATCAGCCCCAGCATTTT.

CDR3 sequence: CSVRGRATDTQYF. The CDR3 nucleotides are TGCAGCGTTCGCGGGAGGGCCACAGATACGCAGTATTTT. This chain links TRBV29-1 with TRBJ2-3; 9 nucleotides align to TRBD2. Germline values: CDR1 SQVTM, CDR2 ANQGSEA. Trimming took 5 bases from V and 2 from J; bases not matched to a gene: 2. The CDR3 consists of 13 residues.

This chain links TRBV6-6 with TRBJ2-4, with TRBD2 identical over 14 bases. Germline CDR1 reads MNHNY; CDR2 reads SVGAGI (reference sequence). The junction had 3 bases not matched to a gene; V was cut back by 2 bases and J by 6 bases. This CDR3 is 16 amino acids long. In DNA form, the CDR3 reads TGTGCCAGCAGTTACGGGACTAGCGGGAGCCTAAACATTCAGTACTTC. Translated: CASSYGTSGSLNIQYF.

The rearrangement links TRBV11-1 to TRBJ2-7; the D gene is possibly TRBD1 (6 bases). Trimming took 1 base from V and 6 from J, leaving 13 bases between them. This CDR3 has 14 residues. CDR1 is SGHAT, CDR2 FQDESV, per germline (reference sequence). CDR3 region: CASSLEPGVGEQYF. The CDR3 DNA is TGTGCCAGCAGCTTAGAGCCAGGGGTTGGCGAGCAGTACTTC.

This sequence joins TRBV23-1 and TRBJ2-2; D may match TRBD1 or TRBD2 (5 bases each). TRBV23-1 is marked as an open reading frame, function uncertain. V was pared by 8 bases and J by 7 bases, with 17 bases between. The CDR3 loop spans 14 amino acids. This CDR3 reads CASDLGEGNGELFF. CDR3 DNA: TGCGCCAGCGACCTTGGTGAGGGGAACGGGGAGCTGTTTTTT.

This rearrangement joins TRBV18 to TRBJ2-3; D may be TRBD2 (5 bases). Germline loops: CDR1 KGHSH, CDR2 LQKENI. This CDR3 contains 14 residues. V shed 2 bases and J shed 5 bases, with 11 bases lying between them. CDR3 sequence reads: CASSPFSGEDTQYF. CDR3 DNA: TGTGCCAGCTCACCATTCAGCGGTGAAGATACGCAGTATTTT.

The V and J genes are TRBV18 and TRBJ2-3, with unresolved D. The CDR3 extends over 12 amino acids. The germline CDR1 and CDR2 sequences are KGHSH and LQKENI. V was cut by 6 bases and J by 5 bases, with 9 bases left in between. The chain's CDR3 is CASSSEGDTQYF. The CDR3 nucleotides are TGTGCCAGCTCCTCAGAAGGAGATACGCAGTATTTT.

This chain connects TRBV4-3 to TRBJ1-5, with D perhaps TRBD1 (6 bases). This CDR3 has 15 amino acids. V lost 5 bases to trimming and J lost 4 bases, with 15 bases between them. Per the germline V gene, CDR1 is LGHNA and CDR2 is YSLEER. The CDR3 sequence: CASSVDIGGNQPQHF. The DNA for the CDR3 is TGCGCCAGCAGCGTAGACATAGGGGGTAATCAGCCCCAGCATTTT.

This chain links TRBV9 with TRBJ1-2; TRBD1 is a possible D gene (5 bases). CDR1 SGDLS and CDR2 YYNGEE come from the germline V gene. The CDR3 consists of 15 residues. The V end lost 3 bases, the J end lost 4 bases, and 16 bases lay between the germline ends. The chain's CDR3 is CASSDYPGNPYGYTF. The CDR3 bases are TGTGCCAGCAGCGATTATCCAGGGAACCCCTATGGCTACACCTTC. The full variable domain, its missing parts supplied by reference TRBV9 and TRBJ1-2, is DSGVTQTPKHLITATGQRVTLRCSPRSGDLSVYWYQQSLDQGLQFLIQYYNGEERAKGNILERFSAQQFPDLHSELNLSSLELGDSALYFCASSDYPGNPYGYTFGSGTRLTVV.

The rearrangement links TRBV6-5 to TRBJ2-7; 9 bases agree with TRBD1. Germline V gives CDR1 MNHEY, CDR2 SVGAGI. Unmatched junction bases numbered 6, after V lost 2 bases and J lost 1 base. This CDR3 region has 16 residues. The CDR3 region is CASSYVGTGSSYEQYF. The CDR3 nucleotides read TGTGCCAGCAGTTACGTCGGGACAGGGTCTTCCTACGAGCAGTACTTC.

The rearrangement joins TRBV18 to TRBJ1-4; weak D call: TRBD1 (5 bases). V was cut by 5 bases and J by 3 bases, with 16 bases left in between. This CDR3 comprises 16 residues. Germline assignment: CDR1 KGHSH and CDR2 LQKENI. CDR3: CASSVVQGLSNEKLFF. As DNA, the CDR3 is TGTGCCAGCTCAGTCGTCCAGGGATTATCTAATGAAAAACTGTTTTTT.

The chain recombines TRBV15 with TRBJ1-2, with 8 bases matching TRBD1. The CDR3 sequence is 14 residues long. CDR1 is LNHNV and CDR2 is YYDKDF in the germline V gene (reference sequence). The trim removed 3 bases at V and 4 bases at J, leaving 4 bases unmatched. CDR3 loop: CATSSETGGYGYTF. In nucleotides, the CDR3 is TGTGCCACCAGCAGCGAAACAGGGGGCTATGGCTACACCTTC. Together with reference TRBV15 and TRBJ1-2, the CDR3 gives the full variable domain: DAMVIQNPRYQVTQFGKPVTLSCSQTLNHNVMYWYQQKSSQAPKLLFHYYDKDFNNEADTPDNFQSRRPNTSFCFLDIRSPGLGDTAMYLCATSSETGGYGYTFGSGTRLTVV.

The V call is TRBV6-5, the J call TRBJ2-1, with 8 bases aligning to TRBD2. The CDR3 runs to 12 residues. V lost 2 bases to trimming and J lost 9 bases; unmatched junction nucleotides: 0. The germline gives CDR1 MNHEY, CDR2 SVGAGI. CDR3 sequence (DNA): TGTGCCAGCAGTTACGCGGGGGGTGAGCAGTTCTTC. Its protein product is CASSYAGGEQFF.

The rearrangement uses TRBV6-4 and TRBJ1-2, with a weak D call TRBD1 (5 bases). Between the trimmed V and J ends, which lost 0 bases and 7 bases, there was a span of 9 bases. The CDR3 contains 13 residues. Germline V lookup: CDR1 MRHNA, CDR2 SNTAGT. CDR3 region: CASSDSGGTGYTF. The CDR3 bases are TGTGCCAGCAGTGACTCGGGGGGGACTGGCTACACCTTC.

The chain links TRBV11-3 to TRBJ1-1; weak D call: TRBD1 (5 bases). This CDR3 has 15 amino acids. V dropped 2 bases and J dropped 6 bases, with 16 bases sitting between them. Germline CDR1 SGHNT, CDR2 YENEEA. The CDR3 here is CASSLYTGRWSEAFF. CDR3 sequence (DNA): TGTGCCAGCAGCTTATATACGGGGCGGTGGTCTGAAGCTTTCTTT.

This chain uses TRBV10-3 with TRBJ2-7; TRBD1 aligns across 10 bases. Germline CDR1 ENHRY, CDR2 SYGVKD. With 6 bases clipped from V and 4 bases from J, the junction kept 6 bases outside the gene matches. There are 14 residues in the CDR3. The CDR3 nucleotides read TGTGCCATCAGCCTAGGACAGGGGGGATACGAGCAGTACTTC. As protein: CAISLGQGGYEQYF.

The J gene is TRBJ2-6, the V gene TRBV7-9; 10 positions match TRBD1. Germline V gene data show CDR1 as SEHNR and CDR2 as FQNEAQ (reference sequence). Germline trimming cut 5 bases from V and 1 base from J; bases unmatched to any gene: 8. This CDR3 is 18 amino acids long. CDR3 sequence: CASSSTTDRGSGANVLTF. CDR3 bases: TGTGCCAGCAGCAGTACTACGGACAGGGGGTCTGGGGCCAACGTCCTGACTTTC.

This clone has a handful of counts. V gene TRBV6-1 combines with J gene TRBJ1-6; 9 nucleotides align to TRBD1. V shed 5 bases and J 8 bases; nucleotides not matched to a gene: 7. This CDR3 is 15 amino acids long. CDR1 MNHNS and CDR2 SASEGT come from the germline V gene. CDR3 sequence: CASSPTWTGDSPLHF. The DNA for the CDR3 is TGTGCCAGCAGTCCTACCTGGACAGGGGATTCACCCCTCCACTTT.

The chain couples TRBV15 to TRBJ2-3, with D perhaps being TRBD1 or TRBD2 (6 bases each). Trimming shortened V by 0 bases and J by 3 bases, and 13 bases separated the two germline ends. The CDR3 contains 16 residues. Germline-derived CDR1 and CDR2 are LNHNV and YYDKDF (reference sequence). The CDR3: CATSRDSKGGTDTQYF. DNA of the CDR3: TGTGCCACCAGCAGAGATTCGAAGGGGGGAACAGATACGCAGTATTTT.